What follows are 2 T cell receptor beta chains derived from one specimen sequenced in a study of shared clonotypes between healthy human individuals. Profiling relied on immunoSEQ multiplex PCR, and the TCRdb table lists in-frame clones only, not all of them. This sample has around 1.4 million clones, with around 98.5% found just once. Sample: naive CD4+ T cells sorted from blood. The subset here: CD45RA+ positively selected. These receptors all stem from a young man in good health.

The CDR3 sequence is CASSHHGSPYTDTQYF. CDR3 sequence (DNA): TGTGCCAGCAGCCACCACGGGAGTCCTTATACAGATACGCAGTATTTT. The chain links TRBV7-9 to TRBJ2-3, with TRBD2 as a possible D gene (6 bases). CDR1 and CDR2 from the germline V gene are SEHNR and FQNEAQ (reference sequence). The length of the CDR3 is 16 residues. V was cut by 5 bases and J by 3 bases, with 18 bases left in between.

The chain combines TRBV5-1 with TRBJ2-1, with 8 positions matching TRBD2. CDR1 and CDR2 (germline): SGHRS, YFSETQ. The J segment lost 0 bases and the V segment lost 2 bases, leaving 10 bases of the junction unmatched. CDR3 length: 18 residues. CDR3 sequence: CASSFDPSSGSSYNEQFF. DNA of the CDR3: TGCGCCAGCAGCTTCGACCCATCAAGCGGGAGCTCCTACAATGAGCAGTTCTTC.